This paragraph reports one T cell receptor beta chain. Germline trimming cut 0 bases from V and 5 bases from J; bases unmatched to any gene: 5. From germline, CDR1 is SGHRS and CDR2 YFSETQ. The CDR3 is made up of 16 amino acids. Primed by a sample-barcoded 5' primer and a J-beta primer mix, a second PCR proceeded for about 6 to 11 cycles. Every sample produced at least 2.5 million CDR3-containing paired-end reads. MiXCR, applied by TCRdb to the 5' RACE reads, yields one record per CDR3 protein. The repertoire holds 750,000 or so distinct CDR3 sequences, with approximately 25% as singletons. The record originates from a study of blood T cells in healthy people across ages. The total RNA that was extracted per sample amounted to at least 5.5 micrograms. This sample was shared with a second study, whose subject was T cells of mothers and their children.

The J gene is TRBJ2-1, the V gene TRBV5-1; TRBD2 matches at 10 bases. The sequenced sample consisted of blood. The source of this sequence is a boy between 10 and 17 years old in good health. CDR3 DNA: TGCGCCAGCAGCTTGGTAGCGGGGGGCCCTAACAATGAGCAGTTCTTC. Translation gives CASSLVAGGPNNEQFF.